A single TCR beta chain is shown here with its context. The data stem from a study of blood T cell repertoires in COVID-19. Authors' methods: Amplifying reference gene primers gave estimates of nucleated cell counts. Assay used: immunoSEQ multiplex PCR; TCRdb lists only in-frame clones, some missing. The V and J calls and clone size are taken from that table; D and trimming were inferred from the DNA. Of 130,000 to 150,000 clones in the sample, 85% to 90% were seen once. The V end lost 3 bases, the J end lost 9 bases, and 6 bases lay between the germline ends. The CDR3 has 10 amino acids. Per germline, CDR1 DFQATT and CDR2 SNEGSKA (reference sequence).

The chain carries TRBV20-1 and TRBJ1-5; no definite D call. This receptor was identified in a woman aged 55-69 years with active COVID-19. Sequenced: peripheral blood. CDR3 sequence reads: CSASSGPQHF. The CDR3 bases are TGCAGTGCTAGCTCCGGGCCCCAGCATTTT.